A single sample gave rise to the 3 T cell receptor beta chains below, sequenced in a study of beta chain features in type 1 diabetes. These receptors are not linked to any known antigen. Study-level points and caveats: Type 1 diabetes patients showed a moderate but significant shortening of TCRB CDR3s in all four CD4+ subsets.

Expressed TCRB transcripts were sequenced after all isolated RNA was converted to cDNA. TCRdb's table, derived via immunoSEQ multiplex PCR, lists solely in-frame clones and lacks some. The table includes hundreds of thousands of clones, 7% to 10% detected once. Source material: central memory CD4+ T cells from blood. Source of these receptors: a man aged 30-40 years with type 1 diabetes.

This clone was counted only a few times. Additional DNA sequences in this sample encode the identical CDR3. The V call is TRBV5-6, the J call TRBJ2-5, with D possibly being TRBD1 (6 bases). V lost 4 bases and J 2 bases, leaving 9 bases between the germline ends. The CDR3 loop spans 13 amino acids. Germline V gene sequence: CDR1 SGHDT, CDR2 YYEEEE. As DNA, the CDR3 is TGTGCCAGCAGCCGGGACATTCAAGAGACCCAGTACTTC. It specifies CASSRDIQETQYF.

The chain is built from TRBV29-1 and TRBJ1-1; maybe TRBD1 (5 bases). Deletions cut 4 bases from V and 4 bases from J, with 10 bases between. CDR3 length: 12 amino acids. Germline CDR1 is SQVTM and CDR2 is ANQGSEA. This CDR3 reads CSVGSGGTEAFF. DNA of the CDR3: TGCAGCGTTGGGAGCGGGGGCACTGAAGCTTTCTTT.

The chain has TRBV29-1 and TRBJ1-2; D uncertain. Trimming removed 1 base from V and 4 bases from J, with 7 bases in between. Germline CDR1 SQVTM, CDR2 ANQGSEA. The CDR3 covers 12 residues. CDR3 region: CSVEGRIYGYTF. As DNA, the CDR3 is TGCAGCGTTGAAGGCAGGATCTATGGCTACACCTTC.